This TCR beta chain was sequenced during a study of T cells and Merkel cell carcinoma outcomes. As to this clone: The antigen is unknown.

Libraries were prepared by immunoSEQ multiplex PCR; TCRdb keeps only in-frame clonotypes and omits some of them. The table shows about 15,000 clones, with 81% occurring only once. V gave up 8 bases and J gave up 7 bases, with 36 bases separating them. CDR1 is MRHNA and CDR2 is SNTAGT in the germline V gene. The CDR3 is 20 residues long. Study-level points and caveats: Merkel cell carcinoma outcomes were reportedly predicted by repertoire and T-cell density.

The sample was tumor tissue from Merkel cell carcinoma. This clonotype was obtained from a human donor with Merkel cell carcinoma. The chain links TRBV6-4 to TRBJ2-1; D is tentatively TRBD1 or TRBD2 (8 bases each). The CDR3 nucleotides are TGTGCCAGCGAGGTAAACTCCGGACAGGGCAAACGGGAGGGCCGTAATGAGCAGTTCTTC. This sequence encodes CASEVNSGQGKREGRNEQFF.